This record covers a single T cell receptor beta chain. The antigen it binds to is not known. Base qualities are not at hand, and no much larger clone is one base apart. This sample was taken from a study of cytomegalovirus exposure and HLA in healthy donors (dated by TCRdb to about 2017). Study-wide context: An earlier analysis of some 500 of the donors reported about 290 Gb of sequence data and 100 million to 140 million unique TCR beta sequences from 150 million to 200 million T cells. Approximately 310 gigabases of sequencing data and around 87 million unique TCR sequences were included in an early release covering roughly 700 HLA-typed donors. Of the approximately 370 genotyped donors, roughly 80% were placed in the genetic ancestry cluster associated with self-reported Caucasian donors. The aim of the study was to test whether cataloging public T cell receptors could identify signatures of past pathogen exposure. The study profiled the T cell repertoires of hundreds of subjects by immunosequencing and related them to cytomegalovirus serostatus. Besides the first cohort of some 670 subjects, a separate validation cohort made up of 120 or so different subjects was used. To predict cytomegalovirus infection status, the study brought together high-throughput TCR immunosequencing, statistical association of individual TCRs with disease status, and machine learning. A later analysis re-analyzed previously published TCR beta repertoires from about 730 donors and added high-resolution HLA genotyping to study TCR occurrence patterns. In the later analysis, no new phenotypic data were used to find candidate immune exposures; instead, reliance was placed on TCR beta sequences and their occurrence across donors. In an earlier analysis of about 590 of the donors, high-throughput TCR beta sequencing was used to judge whether each TCR beta V gene segment behaved as functional or pseudogenic. Donor age, sex, ethnicity and CMV serostatus were compiled alongside the repertoire data. A later genetic analysis took genome-wide SNP genotypes for about three fifths of the 666 donors and used that subset as a discovery cohort. All discovery cohort repertoires had been generated on a single sequencing platform. Class I and class II HLA loci were covered by the typing at four-digit resolution. Typing coverage varied by locus: roughly 629-630 donors for A, B, C, DRB1 and DQB1; roughly 520 for DQA1; around 570 for DPA1; roughly 450 for DPB1. A few DR-DQ haplotypes were treated as single units for association and clustering because of strong linkage in the cohort. On average, around 230,000 unique TCR beta nucleotide sequences were sequenced per donor among 398 genotyped donors of the cohort, with about 17% of those sequences being non-productive.

The CDR1 and CDR2 encoded by the germline V gene are SGHTA and FQGTGA. From cysteine to phenylalanine, the CDR3 is 16 amino acids long. The kept DNA is CDR3 alone, 48 bases in frame from the first base. V is trimmed back by 5 bases and J by 3 bases, and the junction contains 5 bases that no gene match accounts for. The library was built by means of the immunoSEQ multiplex PCR assay. The multiplex PCR relied on a mix of 60 forward primers for TCR Vbeta segments and 13 reverse primers for TCR Jbeta segments. The CDR3 region of rearranged TCR beta genes was amplified from genomic DNA by a multiplex PCR assay. Amplified TCR beta libraries were sequenced as 87-base-pair reads on the Illumina HiSeq System. The study's own analysis went as follows. In a later analysis, about 80 million unique TCR beta chains were counted across the roughly 670 repertoires, and roughly 10 million of these chains were shared by at least two donors. A nearest-neighbor algorithm error-corrected the raw reads and collapsed the reads into unique sequences, merging closely related sequences to remove PCR and sequencing errors. CDR3 sequences were aligned to IMGT reference sequences to assign V, D and J gene segments. For a sequence to be retained, at least a six-nucleotide match to both a V gene segment and a J gene segment was required. Rearrangements were classified as productive when the CDR3 lacked stop codons and remained in frame with V and J, and all other rearrangements were classified as non-productive. Following IMGT convention, CDR3 was defined as the stretch from the second conserved V-encoded cysteine to the conserved J-encoded phenylalanine. Sequences without an unambiguous match to a single V gene segment were excluded from the earlier analysis of several hundred of the donors. In an earlier analysis of some 590 of the donors, V segments were called functional above 56.7% productive rearrangements and were called segregating when the between-donor standard deviation exceeded 5%. To diagnose cytomegalovirus status from the catalog of TCR beta chain sequences, a statistical classification framework was built. A later analysis assigned V and J genes by comparing TCR nucleotide sequences with IMGT/GENE-DB human TR gene sequences. The TCRdist pipeline was used in a later analysis to assign CDR3 sequences and most-parsimonious VDJ recombination scenarios. A later analysis defined each TCR beta chain by its CDR3 amino acid sequence plus V-gene family, and excluded reads lacking a unique V-gene family. A later analysis removed 592 highly shared, low-generation-probability nucleotide sequences to deal with suspected cross-contamination and a sequencing artifact. In a later analysis, a clonal expansion index for each public chain was calculated from normalized within-repertoire ranks of inferred template counts. In a later analysis, generation probabilities were computed using a VDJ recombination model fitted to out-of-frame rearrangements, and the results were checked against IGoR. In a later analysis, hypergeometric tests were used to score TCR-TCR, TCR-HLA and TCR-CMV co-occurrence, with a repertoire-size bias correction applied to TCR pairs. A later analysis estimated false discovery rates by permuting HLA or CMV assignments 20 times. A later analysis grouped co-occurring TCRs with DBSCAN, adding TCRdist sequence similarity when clustering within HLA-allele-positive subsets. Repertoires with fewer than 30,000 or more than 120,000 public chains were left out of co-occurrence clustering, as were four to six repertoires with anomalous nucleotide sharing. TCRdb holds this immuneACCESS table with in-frame rearrangements only. Some clones are missing; in checked studies, unresolved V genes explain under half, and the rest has no known cause. V, J and clone size were drawn from that table, and D and trimming were deduced from the DNA. The sample table holds 95,000 or so clones, of which approximately 80% were seen once. Approximately 3.9% of the sample is in the top ten clones.

Paper-wide results and their limitations: Correlated functional status among segregating V segments might reflect linkage disequilibrium, but an unknown experimental factor could not be ruled out. Broadly in line with IMGT annotations, most TCR beta V segments showed up in productive rearrangements about 87% or about 30% of the time in an earlier analysis of a few hundred of the donors. Roughly uniform sequencing depth across donors was assumed in presence/absence analyses, although this assumption may not hold. Only TCR beta chains were sequenced in this cohort, and the absence of alpha or paired-chain data limited detectable features. A later analysis found that TCR association rates varied across HLA loci, with DRB1 alleles showing the most associated TCRs and HLA-C alleles the fewest. Most TCR sequences were observed very rarely across donors, whereas some public TCRs were present in many individuals. At a false discovery rate of 0.05, a later analysis linked 16,000 or so TCR beta sequences to specific HLA alleles. According to the authors, the approach could potentially be generalized to other disease states and immunological phenotypes. Because the 87-base-pair reads could not distinguish some IMGT-functional V segments, including TRBV6-2 and TRBV6-3, those segments were excluded. Strong co-occurrence of HLA alleles, especially DR and DQ, made assigning TCR associations to individual alleles difficult. According to a later analysis, most CMV-associated TCR beta chains appeared to be HLA-restricted, and the HLA associations seemed to be driven largely by CMV exposure. Compared with equally common non-associated chains, HLA-associated TCR beta chains in a later analysis were more clonally expanded and had lower generation probabilities. A later genetic analysis reported fewer N-insertions in productive TCRs among donors in an Asian-associated ancestry cluster than the roughly 700-donor mean. In the study, 164 TCR beta chains were listed as associated with cytomegalovirus. The classifier was reported to diagnose cytomegalovirus status with high specificity and sensitivity in both the original cohort and the validation cohort. According to a later analysis, parvovirus B19, influenza, CMV and Epstein-Barr virus appeared linked to several top co-occurrence clusters. A group of highly shared sequence variants was considered likely to be a technical artifact of the sequencing pipeline. Some 15 rarely observed V segments, including chromosome 9 orphons, were excluded from the earlier analysis of about 610 of the donors because counts were too low. CMV serostatus was the only immune exposure information available for the cohort. HLA typing was unavailable for some donors at each locus, so association tests used only the typed subset. A further reported finding was that TCR beta sequences accurately predicted the HLA-A and HLA-B alleles for most subjects in the first cohort. A later genetic analysis associated a missense DCLRE1C variant with V-gene and J-gene trimming of TCR beta chains, and an independent cohort replicated the association. A few of the identified cytomegalovirus-associated TCR beta chains were confirmed in vitro to be specific for cytomegalovirus antigens.

In total, more than 500 healthy bone marrow donors made up the cohort. At the time of sampling, all cohort members were nominally healthy, though unrecorded immune exposures were likely present. The donor tested CMV seropositive, placing the donor among the 310 or so seropositive members of the cohort. A peripheral blood sample was collected from each donor, and TCR beta sequencing was performed on peripheral blood mononuclear cells. The Qiagen DNeasy Blood Extraction Kit was used to extract genomic DNA from the blood cell samples. This chain joins TRBV7-3 to TRBJ2-1; a stretch of 12 junction bases matches TRBD2. The sample was PBMCs. The source of this sequence is a woman aged 70-85 years in good health and CMV-seropositive. Read as DNA, the sequence is TGTGCCAGCAGCCCGTCGGGACTAGCGGGCTACAATGAGCAGTTCTTC. Translation gives CASSPSGLAGYNEQFF.